This T cell receptor (beta chain) was found in a study of T cells after yellow fever vaccination. Germline lookup yields CDR1 LNHDA and CDR2 SQIVND (reference sequence). The CDR3 consists of 12 residues. Trimming shortened V by 3 bases and J by 13 bases, and 13 bases separated the two germline ends. This clonotype was observed a handful of times. TCRdb re-called the 5' RACE reads through MiXCR, storing one row per CDR3 protein. The top ten clones hold around 16% of a sample with about 500,000 distinct CDR3 sequences, around 17% of them seen once. The V and J genes are TRBV19 and TRBJ2-1; D remains ambiguous. The receptor comes from a man between 18 and 29 years old who received the YFV17D yellow fever vaccine. Sequenced material: PBMCs, taken more than 4 days after the first yellow fever vaccination. The CDR3 loop is CASSIEATQQFF. The DNA of the CDR3 is TGTGCCAGTAGTATCGAAGCGACGCAACAGTTCTTC. The full variable domain, with the rest looked up from reference TRBV19 and TRBJ2-1, is DGGITQSPKYLFRKEGQNVTLSCEQNLNHDAMYWYRQDPGQGLRLIYYSQIVNDFQKGDIAEGYSVSREKKESFPLTVTSAQKNPTAFYLCASSIEATQQFFGPGTRLTVL.